This T cell receptor beta chain derives from a study of spatial heterogeneity in lung cancer (dated by TCRdb to about 2019). Background for the entire study: Beta-chain transcripts were consistently detected in greater numbers than alpha-chain transcripts, which likely reflects a higher abundance of beta-chain transcripts. In the raw uncorrected reads, each unique combination of TCR and UMI appeared more than ten times on average. At surgery, roughly 220 tumor regions, roughly 63 matched nontumor lung samples and some 54 PBMC samples were TCR-sequenced for both alpha and beta chains. TCR repertoire features were related to nonsynonymous mutation counts determined by whole-exome sequencing of tumor tissue. TCR alpha and beta repertoires were quantitatively compared across multiple tumor regions, matched nontumor lung and blood in non-small cell lung cancer.

Overall study outcomes, separate from this receptor: Ubiquitous expanded tumor TCRs were found in blood more often at tumor resection than at routine follow-up. Additional single-cell paired TCR alpha and beta sequencing was considered necessary to confirm, at a functional level, the hypothesis that regional TCRs recognize regional mutations.

Inclusive of the bounding cysteine and phenylalanine, the CDR3 is 13 residues long. Here the CDR3 DNA is all that survives: 39 bases in frame from base 1. In regard to this clonotype: Its specific antigen is unknown. Base qualities are missing; no much larger clone stands one base away.

Library preparation used 5' RACE. The sample was run on a NextSeq 500. In the TCR library protocol, a unique molecular identifier was attached to each TCR cDNA molecule so that PCR and sequencing errors could be corrected. The study's own analysis went as follows. Decombinator tools were used for TCR identification, UMI-based error correction and CDR3 extraction. TCRs above a frequency of 2 per 1,000, corresponding to the top 1% of the tumor frequency distribution, were defined as expanded. Rényi diversity was computed with the R vegan package after subsampling each repertoire 100 times to 5,000 TCRs. CDR3 similarity networks were built from amino acid triplet string-kernel similarity, connecting CDR3s with pairwise similarity above 0.82. The public sequencing data were trimmed at Q25 with fastp and processed into clonotypes with MiXCR by TCRdb, which kept only in-frame beta chains. Entries that share a CDR3 protein sequence are merged under the most common genes and DNA. None of the V and J calls come from the authors' own analysis; TCRdb made them. This sample is represented by tens of thousands of distinct CDR3 sequences; about 12% of them were singletons. The ten largest make up approximately 42% of the sample.

The sample's time point, from its label and the paper: sample taken at primary tumor resection. For TCR sequencing, whole RNA was extracted from tumor and nontumor lung tissue, or from cryopreserved PBMC samples, and no cell sorting was done. Samples were obtained from about 69 patients with early-stage, untreated non-small cell lung cancer from the lung TRACERx cohort. Only patients with enough RNA available from two or more tumor regions were chosen for TCR sequencing. Material: PBMCs, obtained at surgery. Recombination linked TRBV21-1 to TRBJ2-7; the D call of TRBD2 is as the table states it, not checked on the DNA. TRBV21-1 is labeled a pseudogene. The clonotype comes from a female donor with early-stage non-small cell lung cancer. The DNA is as follows: TGTGCCAGCAGCAAAGAAACTTTGGCTAGCGCCGACTTC. Translated, this gives CASSKETLASADF.